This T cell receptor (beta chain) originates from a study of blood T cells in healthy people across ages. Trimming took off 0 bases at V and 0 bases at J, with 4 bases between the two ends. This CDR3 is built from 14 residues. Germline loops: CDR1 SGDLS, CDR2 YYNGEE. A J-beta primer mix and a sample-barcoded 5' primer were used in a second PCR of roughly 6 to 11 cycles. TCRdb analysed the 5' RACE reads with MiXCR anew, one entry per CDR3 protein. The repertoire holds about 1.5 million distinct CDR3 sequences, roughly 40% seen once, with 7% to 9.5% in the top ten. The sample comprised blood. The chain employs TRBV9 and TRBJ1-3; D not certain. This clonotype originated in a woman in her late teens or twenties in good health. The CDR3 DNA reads TGTGCCAGCAGCGTAGATGCCTCTGGAAACACCATATATTTT. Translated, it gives CASSVDASGNTIYF.